One sample yielded the 29 T cell receptor beta chains listed below, sequenced in a study of T cell repertoires in cytomegalovirus infection. Their specific antigens are unknown. TCRdb called the reads again in MiXCR, with one record for every CDR3 protein. The sample consists of roughly 920,000 distinct CDR3 sequences, about a third of them appearing once. Sequenced material: cultured CD8+ T cells from PBMCs, taken from culture after CMV antigen stimulation. These receptors were obtained from a human donor in good health (CMV status not recorded). Some clones in this sample may be carry-over from other donors' samples.

This clonotype showed up many times. The chain couples TRBV7-2 to TRBJ1-1, with D hard to call. Trimming took 1 base from V and 8 from J, leaving 11 bases between them. This CDR3 is 13 amino acids long. Germline V gene data show CDR1 as SGHTA and CDR2 as FQGNSA. CDR3 in amino acids: CASSLVDRREAFF. For the CDR3, the DNA is TGTGCCAGCAGCTTAGTAGACCGCAGGGAAGCTTTCTTT.

The chain recombines TRBV12-3 or TRBV12-4 with TRBJ2-6, with D perhaps being TRBD1 or TRBD2 (6 bases each). This CDR3 comprises 19 residues. Trimming cost V 2 bases and J 0 bases, with 17 bases left between them. CDR3 loop: CASSLKWRDTLSGANVLTF. The CDR3 bases are TGTGCCAGCAGTTTAAAATGGCGGGACACCCTCTCTGGGGCCAACGTCCTGACTTTC.

A few counts support this clonotype. The chain uses TRBV29-1 and TRBJ2-2; 7 nucleotides align to TRBD2. The length of the CDR3 is 18 residues. Germline V lookup: CDR1 SQVTM, CDR2 ANQGSEA. J was trimmed by 3 bases and V by 2 bases; bases with no gene match: 15. The CDR3 DNA is TGCAGCGTTGAAAGTATTAGCGGCGGGGGTACGGACACCGGGGAGCTGTTTTTT. Translated, it gives CSVESISGGGTDTGELFF.

The chain joins TRBV7-2 to TRBJ2-2; tentatively, D is TRBD2 (5 bases). Trimming stripped 5 bases from V and 5 bases from J, with 9 bases between. The germline V gene has CDR1 SGHTA and CDR2 FQGNSA. The CDR3 contains 13 residues. CDR3: CTSSLPGTGELFF. The DNA of the CDR3 is TGTACCAGCAGCCTCCCGGGGACCGGGGAGCTGTTTTTT.

This clonotype turned up a few times. The chain carries TRBV7-6 and TRBJ2-1, with D possibly TRBD2 on 7 matching bases. Trimming removed 7 bases at V and 4 bases at J, with 14 bases between. The CDR3 is made up of 14 amino acids. In germline, CDR1 is SGHVS, CDR2 FNYEAQ. CDR3: CASTIGRGYNEQFF. The DNA of the CDR3 is TGTGCCAGCACCATTGGGAGGGGGTACAATGAGCAGTTCTTC.

The sample holds many counts of this clonotype. The chain has TRBV7-6 and TRBJ2-1; D perhaps matches TRBD2 (7 bases). Trimming took off 5 bases at V and 5 bases at J, with 16 bases between the two ends. The CDR3 loop spans 15 amino acids. Looked up from germline, CDR1 is SGHVS and CDR2 is FNYEAQ. CDR3 amino acids: CASSLTGGLHNEQFF. CDR3 in DNA: TGTGCCAGCAGCCTGACGGGGGGCCTCCACAATGAGCAGTTCTTC. The entire variable domain, with the rest obtained from reference TRBV7-6 and TRBJ2-1, is as follows: GAGVSQSPRYKVTKRGQDVALRCDPISGHVSLYWYRQALGQGPEFLTYFNYEAQQDKSGLPNDRFSAERPEGSISTLTIQRTEQRDSAMYRCASSLTGGLHNEQFFGPGTRLTVL.

This clonotype has just a few counts. This chain links TRBV7-9 with TRBJ2-1; 7 bases are a match to TRBD1. The length of the CDR3 is 15 residues. V lost 1 base and J lost 8; bases outside the gene matches: 8. Per the germline V gene, CDR1 is SEHNR and CDR2 is FQNEAQ (reference sequence). The CDR3 reads CASSLVLQGFDEQFF. For the CDR3, the DNA is TGTGCCAGCAGCTTAGTCCTACAGGGGTTCGATGAGCAGTTCTTC.

The sample holds a few counts of this clonotype. The chain carries TRBV19 and TRBJ2-7; a possible D gene is TRBD1 (5 bases). There are 13 residues in the CDR3. Trimming cost V 5 bases and J 2 bases, with 10 bases left between them. Germline V gene data show CDR1 as LNHDA and CDR2 as SQIVND (reference sequence). The CDR3 coding sequence is TGTGCCAGTAGTGTGACAGCAGCCTACGAGCAGTACTTC. Translation: CASSVTAAYEQYF.

Regarding this clonotype: A single base separates this from a much larger clone, so it may be a read error. CDR3 sequence: CTSSLAQGLVTEAFF. The CDR3 DNA reads as TGTACCAGCAGCTTAGCACAGGGGTTGGTAACTGAAGCTTTCTTT. The chain recombines TRBV7-9 with TRBJ1-1; 7 bases line up with TRBD1. Per the germline V gene, CDR1 is SEHNR and CDR2 is FQNEAQ (reference sequence). The CDR3 consists of 15 residues.

CDR3 region: CASSFGTGTGNTIYF. DNA of the CDR3: TGTGCCAGCAGCTTCGGGACGGGAACTGGAAACACCATATATTTT. V usage is TRBV12-3 or TRBV12-4 and J usage is TRBJ1-3; a possible D gene is TRBD1 (5 bases). The CDR3 covers 15 residues. With 6 bases removed from V and 2 bases from J, the gap between germline ends came to 14 bases.

This clonotype turned up a few times. The chain joins TRBV7-9 to TRBJ1-2, with D unresolved. There are 12 residues in the CDR3. The V gene lost 5 bases and the J gene lost 6 bases, with 10 bases spanning the gap. Per the germline V gene, CDR1 is SEHNR and CDR2 is FQNEAQ (reference sequence). The CDR3 is CASSPDPHGYTF. In DNA form, the CDR3 reads TGTGCCAGCAGCCCAGACCCACATGGCTACACCTTC. Variable domain in full (rest from reference TRBV7-9 and TRBJ1-2): DTGVSQNPRHKITKRGQNVTFRCDPISEHNRLYWYRQTLGQGPEFLTYFQNEAQLEKSRLLSDRFSAERPKGSFSTLEIQRTEQGDSAMYLCASSPDPHGYTFGSGTRLTVV.

V and J are TRBV4-3 and TRBJ2-5, with 9 bases that match TRBD1. The CDR3 runs 16 residues. V lost 0 bases to trimming and J lost 5 bases; unmatched junction nucleotides: 7. Germline V CDR1 and CDR2: LGHNA, YSLEER. Here the CDR3 reads CASSQDRTGAGETQYF. In DNA, the CDR3 is TGCGCCAGCAGCCAAGACCGGACAGGGGCTGGGGAGACCCAGTACTTC.

This clonotype has only a few counts. The rearrangement joins TRBV12-3 or TRBV12-4 to TRBJ2-1; D is undetermined. The CDR3 runs 11 residues. Trimming removed 7 bases from V and 7 bases from J, with 8 bases in between. The DNA of the CDR3 is TGTGCCAGCATCCACTCGAATGAGCAGTTCTTC. Translated: CASIHSNEQFF.

This clonotype was picked up many times. The rearrangement links TRBV27 to TRBJ2-1; D is unclear. Germline CDR1 is MNHEY and CDR2 is SMNVEV (reference sequence). Trimming shortened V by 0 bases and J by 3 bases, and 3 bases separated the two germline ends. The CDR3 has 13 amino acids. CDR3 coding DNA: TGTGCCAGCAGTTTATCCAGCTACAATGAGCAGTTCTTC. This encodes CASSLSSYNEQFF.

The chain recombines TRBV7-8 with TRBJ1-3, with 8 bases identical to TRBD1. The CDR3 covers 16 residues. Losses at the gene ends were 4 bases for V and 8 bases for J; bases not matched to a gene: 13. Germline CDR1 SGHVS, CDR2 FQNEAQ. The CDR3 protein is CASSYPETGEEYTIYF. CDR3 nucleotide sequence: TGTGCCAGCAGCTATCCAGAGACAGGGGAAGAATACACCATATATTTT.

This clonotype showed up many times. The chain is built from TRBV6-2 or TRBV6-3 and TRBJ2-3, with TRBD2 matching 10 bases. CDR3 length equals 15 residues. V shed 6 bases and J 7 bases; nucleotides not matched to a gene: 10. Germline V gene data show CDR1 as MNHEY and CDR2 as SVGEGT. In nucleotides, the CDR3 is TGTGCCAGCAGGGTTTTAGCGGGGGGCCGACATACGCAGTATTTT. It codes for CASRVLAGGRHTQYF.

This clonotype was counted only a few times. The chain is built from TRBV7-3 and TRBJ2-1; D possibly uses TRBD1 or TRBD2 (5 bases each). Germline V gene sequence: CDR1 SGHTA, CDR2 FQGTGA. The CDR3 runs to 13 residues. The germline V and J ends were trimmed by 2 bases and 10 bases, with 12 bases remaining between them. The CDR3 DNA follows: TGTGCCAGCAGCTTATCGTGGGGGAGCGAGCAGTTCTTC. Protein: CASSLSWGSEQFF.

This clonotype occurred many times. The genes are TRBV7-6 and TRBJ1-6; a weak D match, TRBD1 (5 bases). CDR1 is SGHVS and CDR2 is FNYEAQ in the germline V gene. Trimming removed 5 bases from V and 7 bases from J, with 12 bases in between. The CDR3 is made up of 14 amino acids. The CDR3 reads CASSPKGPNSPLHF. Written as DNA, the CDR3 is TGTGCCAGCAGCCCGAAGGGGCCCAATTCACCCCTCCACTTT.

This clonotype has just a few counts. The V gene is TRBV7-9, the J gene TRBJ1-2; D is unresolved. Germline CDR1 SEHNR, CDR2 FQNEAQ (reference sequence). CDR3 length: 13 amino acids. Trimming shortened V by 5 bases and J by 8 bases, and 15 bases separated the two germline ends. The CDR3 sequence: CASSVNIVLGYTF. The CDR3 DNA sequence: TGTGCCAGCAGCGTGAATATTGTGTTAGGCTACACCTTC.

The gene calls are TRBV15 and TRBJ1-4, with D unclear. The V end lost 0 bases, the J end lost 7 bases, and 6 bases lay between the germline ends. From germline, CDR1 is LNHNV and CDR2 YYDKDF (reference sequence). The CDR3 has 13 residues. The CDR3 protein is CATSRDLGEKLFF. The CDR3 DNA follows: TGTGCCACCAGCAGAGATCTAGGTGAAAAACTGTTTTTT.

This clonotype was found a few times. V is TRBV10-3 and J is TRBJ2-5; no clear D gene. The CDR3 loop spans 14 amino acids. The germline V and J ends were trimmed by 4 bases and 1 base, with 10 bases remaining between them. CDR1 is ENHRY, CDR2 SYGVKD, per germline. Written as DNA, the CDR3 is TGTGCCATCAGTGCACAACGTACCCAAGAGACCCAGTACTTC. Its translation: CAISAQRTQETQYF.

Concerning this clonotype itself: A much larger clone lies one base from this, so it may be a read error. The chain carries TRBV7-8 and TRBJ2-7; D remains ambiguous. Germline CDR1 reads SGHVS; CDR2 reads FQNEAQ. CDR3 length: 15 amino acids. The CDR3 coding sequence is TGTGCCATCAGCTTAAGCCCCGCAGTAACCTACGAGCAGTACGTC. The encoded protein is CAISLSPAVTYEQYV.

J is TRBJ2-7 and V is TRBV27; tentatively, D is TRBD2 (6 bases). Trimming took off 4 bases at V and 3 bases at J, with 13 bases between the two ends. CDR3 length: 14 amino acids. Germline loops: CDR1 MNHEY, CDR2 SMNVEV (reference sequence). CDR3: CASSWVGGGYEQYF. The CDR3 nucleotides read TGTGCCAGCAGTTGGGTCGGGGGAGGCTACGAGCAGTACTTC.

This chain links TRBV7-2 with TRBJ1-3; a possible D gene is TRBD1 (6 bases). The germline CDR1 and CDR2 sequences are SGHTA and FQGNSA. Between the trimmed V and J ends, which lost 5 bases and 3 bases, there was a span of 14 bases. This CDR3 is 15 amino acids long. This chain's CDR3 is CASSEGPGDGNTIYF. The CDR3 DNA follows: TGTGCCAGCAGCGAAGGCCCAGGGGATGGAAACACCATATATTTT.

In regard to this clonotype: A read error may explain this, as a much larger clone is one base away. This chain connects TRBV6-5 to TRBJ2-1; D unclear. Germline V CDR1 and CDR2: MNHEY, SVGAGI. This CDR3 has 13 residues. V lost 2 bases and J lost 4, with 6 bases in between. This CDR3 is CASSYVPYNEQFF. CDR3 DNA: TGTGCCAGCAGTTACGTTCCGTACAATGAGCAGTTCTTC.

The sample holds a few counts of this clonotype. DNA of the CDR3: TGCGCCAGCAGCCAAGGGCCAGCGGGAAGCTCCTACAATGAGCAGTTCTTC. The encoded protein is CASSQGPAGSSYNEQFF. This chain connects TRBV4-1 to TRBJ2-1; TRBD2 aligns across 7 bases. The CDR3 length is 17 residues. The germline V gene encodes CDR1 MGHRA and CDR2 YSYEKL. The J segment lost 0 bases and the V segment lost 1 base, leaving 6 bases of the junction unmatched.

The chain has TRBV7-9 and TRBJ2-5, with a weak D call TRBD1 (5 bases). CDR1 and CDR2 from the germline V gene are SEHNR and FQNEAQ (reference sequence). The CDR3 covers 14 residues. V lost 2 bases to trimming and J lost 4 bases, with 11 bases between them. CDR3 loop: CASSLSPQGETQYF. In DNA form, the CDR3 reads TGTGCCAGCAGCTTATCCCCGCAGGGAGAGACCCAGTACTTC.

The V call is TRBV7-4, the J call TRBJ2-7, with 7 positions matching TRBD2. CDR1 is SGHVT and CDR2 is SQSDAQ in the germline V gene. V dropped 6 bases and J dropped 0; count of bases not matched to a gene: 8. CDR3 length equals 15 residues. The CDR3 sequence is CASRDTRTSSYEQYF. In DNA, the CDR3 is TGTGCCAGCAGAGACACCAGGACTAGCTCCTACGAGCAGTACTTC.

This clonotype was recorded many times. CDR3 in amino acids: CASLPPSDTGELFF. CDR3 nucleotides: TGTGCCAGCCTCCCCCCGTCCGACACCGGGGAGCTGTTTTTT. The V gene is TRBV12-3 or TRBV12-4, the J gene TRBJ2-2; no definite D call. Trimming stripped 8 bases from V and 3 bases from J, with 13 bases between. CDR3 length equals 14 residues.